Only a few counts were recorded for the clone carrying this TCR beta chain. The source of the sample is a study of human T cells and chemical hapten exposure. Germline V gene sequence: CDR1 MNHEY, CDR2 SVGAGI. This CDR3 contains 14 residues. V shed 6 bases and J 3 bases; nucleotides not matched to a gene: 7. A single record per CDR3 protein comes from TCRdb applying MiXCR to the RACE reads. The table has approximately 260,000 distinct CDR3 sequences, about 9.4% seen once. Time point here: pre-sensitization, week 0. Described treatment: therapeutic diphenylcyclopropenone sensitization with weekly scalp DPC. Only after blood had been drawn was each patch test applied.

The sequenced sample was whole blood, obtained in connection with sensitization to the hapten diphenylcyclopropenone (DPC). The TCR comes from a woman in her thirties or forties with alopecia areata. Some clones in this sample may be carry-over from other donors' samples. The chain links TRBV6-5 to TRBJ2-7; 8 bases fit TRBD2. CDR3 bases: TGTGCCAGCAGGGATAGCGGGATGGGCTACGAGCAGTACTTC. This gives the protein CASRDSGMGYEQYF.